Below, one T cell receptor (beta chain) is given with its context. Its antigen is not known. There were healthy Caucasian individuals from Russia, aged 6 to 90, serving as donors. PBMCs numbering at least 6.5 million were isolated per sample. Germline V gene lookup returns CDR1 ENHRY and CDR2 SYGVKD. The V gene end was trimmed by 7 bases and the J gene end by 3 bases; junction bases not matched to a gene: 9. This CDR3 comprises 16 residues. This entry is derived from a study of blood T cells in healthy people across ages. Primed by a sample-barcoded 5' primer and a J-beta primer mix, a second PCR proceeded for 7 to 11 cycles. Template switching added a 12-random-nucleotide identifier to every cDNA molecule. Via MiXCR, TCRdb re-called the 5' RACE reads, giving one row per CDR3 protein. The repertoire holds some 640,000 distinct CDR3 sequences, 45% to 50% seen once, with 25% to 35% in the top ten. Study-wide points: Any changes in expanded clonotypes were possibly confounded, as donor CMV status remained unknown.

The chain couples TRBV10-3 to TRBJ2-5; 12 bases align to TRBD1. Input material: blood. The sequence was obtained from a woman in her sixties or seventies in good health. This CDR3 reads CAINPGQGAGKETQYF. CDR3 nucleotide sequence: TGTGCCATCAATCCGGGACAGGGGGCCGGTAAAGAGACCCAGTACTTC.